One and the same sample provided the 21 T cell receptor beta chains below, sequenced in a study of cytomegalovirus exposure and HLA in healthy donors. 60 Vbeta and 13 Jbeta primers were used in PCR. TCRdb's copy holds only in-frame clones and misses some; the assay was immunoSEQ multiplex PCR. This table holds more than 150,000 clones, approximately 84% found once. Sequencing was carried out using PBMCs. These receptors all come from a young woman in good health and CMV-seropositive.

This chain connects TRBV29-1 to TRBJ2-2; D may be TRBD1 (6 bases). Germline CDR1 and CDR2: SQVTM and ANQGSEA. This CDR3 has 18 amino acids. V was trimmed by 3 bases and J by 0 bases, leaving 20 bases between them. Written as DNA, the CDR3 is TGCAGCGTTGAGGAAAACCTCGAATCAGGGGCGAACACCGGGGAGCTGTTTTTT. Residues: CSVEENLESGANTGELFF.

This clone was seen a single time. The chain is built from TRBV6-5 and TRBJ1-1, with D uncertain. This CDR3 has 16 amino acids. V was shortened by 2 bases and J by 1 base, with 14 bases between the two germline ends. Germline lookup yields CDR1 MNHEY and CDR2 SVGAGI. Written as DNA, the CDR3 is TGTGCCAGCAGTTACGTGATGGGCAGGAAGAACACTGAAGCTTTCTTT. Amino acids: CASSYVMGRKNTEAFF.

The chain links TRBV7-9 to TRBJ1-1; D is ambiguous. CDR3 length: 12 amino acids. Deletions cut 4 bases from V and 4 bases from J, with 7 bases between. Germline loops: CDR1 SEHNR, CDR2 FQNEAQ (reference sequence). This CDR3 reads CASSSWATEAFF. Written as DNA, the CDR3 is TGTGCCAGCAGCTCATGGGCCACTGAAGCTTTCTTT.

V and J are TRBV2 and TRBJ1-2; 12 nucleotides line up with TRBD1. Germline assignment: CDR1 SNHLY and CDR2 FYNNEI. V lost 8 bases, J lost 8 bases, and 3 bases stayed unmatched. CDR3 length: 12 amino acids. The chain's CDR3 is CASGDRGRGYTF. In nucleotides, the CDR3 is TGTGCCAGCGGGGACAGGGGGCGAGGCTACACCTTC.

Here the CDR3 DNA reads TGTGCCAGTAGCTTCCGGACTGCTAGCTCCTACGAGCAGTACTTC. Amino acids: CASSFRTASSYEQYF. The chain recombines TRBV19 with TRBJ2-7, with D perhaps matching TRBD2 (5 bases). Per the germline V gene, CDR1 is LNHDA and CDR2 is SQIVND (reference sequence). The CDR3 sequence is 15 residues long. Trimming stripped 6 bases from V and 0 bases from J, with 15 bases between.

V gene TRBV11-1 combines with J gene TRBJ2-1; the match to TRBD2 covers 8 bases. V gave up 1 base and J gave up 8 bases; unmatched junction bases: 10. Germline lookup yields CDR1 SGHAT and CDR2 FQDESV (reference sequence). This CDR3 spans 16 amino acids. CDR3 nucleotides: TGTGCCAGCAGCTTAGGAACGGGAGGGTTTCCGGATGAGCAGTTCTTC. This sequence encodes CASSLGTGGFPDEQFF.

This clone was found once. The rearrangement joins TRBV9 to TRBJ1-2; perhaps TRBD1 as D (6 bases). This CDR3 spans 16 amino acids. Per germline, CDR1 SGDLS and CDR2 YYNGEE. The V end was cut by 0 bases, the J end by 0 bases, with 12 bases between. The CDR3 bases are TGTGCCAGCAGCGTAGCTGCGGCAGGGGCTAACTATGGCTACACCTTC. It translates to CASSVAAAGANYGYTF.

The CDR3 DNA follows: TGTGCCAGTAGTATATCCGGGTACGAGCAGTACTTC. Translated: CASSISGYEQYF. The chain combines TRBV19 with TRBJ2-7, with no clear D. This CDR3 is built from 12 residues. CDR1 is LNHDA and CDR2 is SQIVND in the germline V gene (reference sequence). V dropped 2 bases and J dropped 4 bases, with 6 bases sitting between them.

CDR3 residues: CASSGQVWGANVLTF. CDR3 nucleotides: TGTGCCAGCAGTGGACAGGTCTGGGGGGCCAACGTCCTGACTTTC. The chain joins TRBV2 to TRBJ2-6, with D possibly matching TRBD1 (6 bases). The V end lost 4 bases, the J end lost 4 bases, and 11 bases lay between the germline ends. CDR3 length equals 15 residues. CDR1 SNHLY and CDR2 FYNNEI come from the germline V gene.

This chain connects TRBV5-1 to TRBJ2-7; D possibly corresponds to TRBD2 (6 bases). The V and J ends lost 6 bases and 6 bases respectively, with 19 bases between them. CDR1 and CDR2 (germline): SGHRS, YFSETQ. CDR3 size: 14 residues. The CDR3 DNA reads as TGCGCCAGCATCGGGGACTCCCTAGAGGGCGAGCAGTACTTC. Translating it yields CASIGDSLEGEQYF.

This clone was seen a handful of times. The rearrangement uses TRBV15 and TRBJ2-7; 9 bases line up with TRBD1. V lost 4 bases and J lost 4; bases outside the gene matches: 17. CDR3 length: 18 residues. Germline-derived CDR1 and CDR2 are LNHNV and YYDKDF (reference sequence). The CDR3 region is CATSTTLLAGTGRYEQYF. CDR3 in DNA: TGTGCCACCAGCACCACTCTTCTAGCCGGGACAGGGAGGTACGAGCAGTACTTC.

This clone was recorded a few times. The CDR3 loop is CASSPLPAESSYNEQFF. CDR3 in DNA: TGTGCCAGCTCACCGTTACCAGCGGAGAGCTCCTACAATGAGCAGTTCTTC. V gene TRBV18 combines with J gene TRBJ2-1; TRBD2 is a possible D gene (5 bases). The germline V gene has CDR1 KGHSH and CDR2 LQKENI. The V and J ends lost 3 bases and 0 bases respectively, with 15 bases between them. CDR3 size: 17 residues.

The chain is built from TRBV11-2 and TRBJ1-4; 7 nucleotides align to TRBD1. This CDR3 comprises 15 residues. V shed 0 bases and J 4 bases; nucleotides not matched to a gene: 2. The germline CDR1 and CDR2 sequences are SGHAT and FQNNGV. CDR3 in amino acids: CASSLDGTVNEKLFF. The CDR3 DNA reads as TGTGCCAGCAGCTTAGACGGGACAGTTAATGAAAAACTGTTTTTT.

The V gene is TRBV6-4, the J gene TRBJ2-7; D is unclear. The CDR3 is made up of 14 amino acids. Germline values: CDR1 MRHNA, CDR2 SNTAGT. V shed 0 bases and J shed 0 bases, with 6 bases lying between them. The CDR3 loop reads CASSDSPDSYEQYF. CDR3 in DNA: TGTGCCAGCAGTGACTCGCCAGACTCCTACGAGCAGTACTTC.

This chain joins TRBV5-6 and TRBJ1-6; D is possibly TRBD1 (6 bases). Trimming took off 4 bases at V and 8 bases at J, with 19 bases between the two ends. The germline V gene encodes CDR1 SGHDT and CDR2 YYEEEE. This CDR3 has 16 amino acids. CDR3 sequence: CASSLRTGIKDSPLHF. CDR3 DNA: TGTGCCAGCAGCCTGCGAACAGGGATTAAGGATTCACCCCTCCACTTT.

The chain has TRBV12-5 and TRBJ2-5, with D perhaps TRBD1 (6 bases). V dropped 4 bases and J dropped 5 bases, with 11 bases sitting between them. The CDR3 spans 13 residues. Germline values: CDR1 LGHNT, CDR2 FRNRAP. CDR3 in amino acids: CASGWGRYETQYF. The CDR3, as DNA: TGTGCTAGTGGTTGGGGGCGATACGAGACCCAGTACTTC.

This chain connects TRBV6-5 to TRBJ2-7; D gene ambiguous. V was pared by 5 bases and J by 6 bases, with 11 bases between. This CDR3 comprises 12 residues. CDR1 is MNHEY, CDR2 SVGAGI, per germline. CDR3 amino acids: CASSQTALEQYF. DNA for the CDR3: TGTGCCAGCAGTCAAACAGCTCTCGAGCAGTACTTC.

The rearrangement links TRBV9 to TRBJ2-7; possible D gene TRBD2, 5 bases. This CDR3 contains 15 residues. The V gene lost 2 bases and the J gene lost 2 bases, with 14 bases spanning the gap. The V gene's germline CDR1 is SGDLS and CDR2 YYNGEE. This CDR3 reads CASSVEGRGTYEQYF. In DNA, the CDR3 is TGTGCCAGCAGCGTCGAGGGCCGCGGAACCTACGAGCAGTACTTC.

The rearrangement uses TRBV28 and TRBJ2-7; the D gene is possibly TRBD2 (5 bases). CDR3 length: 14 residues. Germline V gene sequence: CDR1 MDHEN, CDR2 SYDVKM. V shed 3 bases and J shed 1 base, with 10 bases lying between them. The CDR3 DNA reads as TGTGCCAGCAGTTTGGTGGGAGAGTCCTACGAGCAGTACTTC. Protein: CASSLVGESYEQYF. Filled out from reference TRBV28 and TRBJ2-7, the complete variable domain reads DVKVTQSSRYLVKRTGEKVFLECVQDMDHENMFWYRQDPGLGLRLIYFSYDVKMKEKGDIPEGYSVSREKKERFSLILESASTNQTSMYLCASSLVGESYEQYFGPGTRLTVT.

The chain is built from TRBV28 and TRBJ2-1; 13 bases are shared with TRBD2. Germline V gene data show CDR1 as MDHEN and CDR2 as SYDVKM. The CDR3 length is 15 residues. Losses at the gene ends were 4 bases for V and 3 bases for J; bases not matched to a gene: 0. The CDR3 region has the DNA TGTGCCAGCAGTTGGACTAGCGGGAGCTACAATGAGCAGTTCTTC. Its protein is CASSWTSGSYNEQFF. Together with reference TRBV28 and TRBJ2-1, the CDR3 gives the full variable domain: DVKVTQSSRYLVKRTGEKVFLECVQDMDHENMFWYRQDPGLGLRLIYFSYDVKMKEKGDIPEGYSVSREKKERFSLILESASTNQTSMYLCASSWTSGSYNEQFFGPGTRLTVL.

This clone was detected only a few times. CDR3 DNA: TGTGCCAGCAGTTTTTCGGGGGATAATGAAAAACTGTTTTTT. Amino acid sequence: CASSFSGDNEKLFF. The J gene is TRBJ1-4, the V gene TRBV27, with D maybe TRBD1 (5 bases). The CDR3 consists of 14 residues. Per germline, CDR1 MNHEY and CDR2 SMNVEV (reference sequence). V was clipped by 3 bases and J by 4 bases, with 9 bases between them.